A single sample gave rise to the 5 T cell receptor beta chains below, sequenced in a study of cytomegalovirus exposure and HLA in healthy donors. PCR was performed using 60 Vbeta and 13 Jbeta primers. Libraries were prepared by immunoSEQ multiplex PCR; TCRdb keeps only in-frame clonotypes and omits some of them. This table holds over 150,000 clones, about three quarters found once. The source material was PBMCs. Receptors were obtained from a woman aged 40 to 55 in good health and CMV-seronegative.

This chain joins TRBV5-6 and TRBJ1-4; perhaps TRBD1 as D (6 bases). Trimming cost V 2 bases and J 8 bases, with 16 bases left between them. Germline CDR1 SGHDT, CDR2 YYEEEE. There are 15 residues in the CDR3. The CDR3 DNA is TGTGCCAGCAGCTTTGGCACAGGGTTGAGCGAAAAACTGTTTTTT. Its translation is CASSFGTGLSEKLFF.

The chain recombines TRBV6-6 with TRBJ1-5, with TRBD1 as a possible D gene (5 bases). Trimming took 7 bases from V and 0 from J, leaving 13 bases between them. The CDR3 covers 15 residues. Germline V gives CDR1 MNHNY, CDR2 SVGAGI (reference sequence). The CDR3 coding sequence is TGTGCCAGCACCACGGGGGGGTATAGCAATCAGCCCCAGCATTTT. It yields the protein CASTTGGYSNQPQHF.

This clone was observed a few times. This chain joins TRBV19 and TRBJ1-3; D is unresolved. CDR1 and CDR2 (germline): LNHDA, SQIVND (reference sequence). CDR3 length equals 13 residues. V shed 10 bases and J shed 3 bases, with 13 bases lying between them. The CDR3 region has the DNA TGTGCCACCCGGCGGGCGAATGGAAACACCATATATTTT. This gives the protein CATRRANGNTIYF.

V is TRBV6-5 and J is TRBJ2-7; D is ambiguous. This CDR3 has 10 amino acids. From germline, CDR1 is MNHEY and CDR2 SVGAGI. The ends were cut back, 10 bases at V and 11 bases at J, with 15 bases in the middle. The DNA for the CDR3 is TGTGCCACCTGGTATTTCCGGGAGTACTTC. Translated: CATWYFREYF.

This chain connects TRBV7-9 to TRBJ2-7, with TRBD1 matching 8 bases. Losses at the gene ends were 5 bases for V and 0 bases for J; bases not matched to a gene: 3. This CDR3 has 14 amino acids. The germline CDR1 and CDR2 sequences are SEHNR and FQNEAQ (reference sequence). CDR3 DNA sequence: TGTGCCAGCAGCCGGGACAGGAGCTCCTACGAGCAGTACTTC. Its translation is CASSRDRSSYEQYF.